The 25 T cell receptor beta chains given below trace back to one sample, sequenced in a study of CD4 T cells in relation to SARS-CoV-2 and coronaviruses. Which antigens these TCRs recognize remains unknown. Here immunoSEQ multiplex PCR was the method, and the copy in TCRdb shows in-frame clones only, minus some. The sample lists about 40,000 clones; about four fifths were seen once. The sequenced material came from naive CD4+ T cells from PBMCs, cultured in vitro. Subset defined: naive CD4+ T cells isolated by negative enrichment. These TCRs come from an adult with COVID-19.

This chain's CDR3 is CASSLDFGGPEQYF. The CDR3 nucleotides are TGTGCCAGCAGCTTAGACTTTGGGGGTCCCGAGCAGTACTTC. This rearrangement joins TRBV7-8 to TRBJ2-7; possibly TRBD1 or TRBD2 for D (5 bases each). CDR3 size: 14 residues. The V end lost 1 base, the J end lost 6 bases, and 13 bases lay between the germline ends. Germline V gene data show CDR1 as SGHVS and CDR2 as FQNEAQ.

The chain links TRBV2 to TRBJ2-5; D remains ambiguous. This CDR3 spans 15 amino acids. Germline CDR1 is SNHLY and CDR2 is FYNNEI. V was clipped by 2 bases and J by 0 bases, with 10 bases between them. Here the CDR3 DNA reads TGTGCCAGCAGTGAAAAATCCTGGCACCAAGAGACCCAGTACTTC. Translated: CASSEKSWHQETQYF.

The chain is built from TRBV5-1 and TRBJ2-2, with D possibly matching TRBD2 (6 bases). CDR3 length: 14 amino acids. Germline assignment: CDR1 SGHRS and CDR2 YFSETQ. V was shortened by 3 bases and J by 4 bases, with 10 bases between the two germline ends. The DNA of the CDR3 is TGCGCCAGCAGCTCGGGACTTACCACCGGGGAGCTGTTTTTT. Translation: CASSSGLTTGELFF.

The rearrangement uses TRBV18 and TRBJ2-3; D is ambiguous. The CDR3 covers 17 residues. Germline V CDR1 and CDR2: KGHSH, LQKENI. The ends were cut back, 3 bases at V and 0 bases at J, with 16 bases in the middle. As DNA, the CDR3 is TGTGCCAGCTCACCGACGAATCTGGCGGTTAGCACAGATACGCAGTATTTT. Its protein is CASSPTNLAVSTDTQYF. Looking up the rest from reference TRBV18 and TRBJ2-3 gives the full variable domain: NAGVMQNPRHLVRRRGQEARLRCSPMKGHSHVYWYRQLPEEGLKFMVYLQKENIIDESGMPKERFSAEFPKEGPSILRIQQVVRGDSAAYFCASSPTNLAVSTDTQYFGPGTRLTVL.

V and J are TRBV9 and TRBJ1-3; possibly TRBD1 for D (5 bases). V was pared by 3 bases and J by 5 bases, with 15 bases between. Germline V gene lookup returns CDR1 SGDLS and CDR2 YYNGEE. The CDR3 has 15 residues. The CDR3 bases are TGTGCCAGCAGCGCGAGTCCAGGGCGGCGAAACACCATATATTTT. This codes for CASSASPGRRNTIYF. Full variable domain (rest looked up from reference TRBV9 and TRBJ1-3): DSGVTQTPKHLITATGQRVTLRCSPRSGDLSVYWYQQSLDQGLQFLIQYYNGEERAKGNILERFSAQQFPDLHSELNLSSLELGDSALYFCASSASPGRRNTIYFGEGSWLTVV.

The J gene is TRBJ2-2, the V gene TRBV30; possibly TRBD1 for D (6 bases). Deletions cut 4 bases from V and 6 bases from J, with 12 bases between. Germline V gives CDR1 GTSNPN, CDR2 SVGIG (reference sequence). The CDR3 spans 13 residues. The DNA of the CDR3 is TGTGCCTGGAACTTACAGGGTTCCGGGGAGCTGTTTTTT. It specifies CAWNLQGSGELFF.

This rearrangement joins TRBV3-1 (or the pseudogene TRBV3-2) to TRBJ2-3; unclear D gene. The CDR3 has 12 amino acids. Trimming pared 8 bases from V and 0 bases from J, leaving 6 bases between. Germline V lookup: CDR1 LGHDT, CDR2 YNNKEL (reference sequence). CDR3 sequence: CASVRSTDTQYF. DNA of the CDR3: TGTGCCAGCGTAAGGAGCACAGATACGCAGTATTTT.

The CDR3 DNA reads as TGTGCCACCAGCAGAGAAATAGCGGGAGGGCCTGATAACAATGAGCAGTTCTTC. Translating it yields CATSREIAGGPDNNEQFF. This chain uses TRBV15 with TRBJ2-1, with 11 bases that match TRBD2. There are 18 residues in the CDR3. CDR1 LNHNV and CDR2 YYDKDF come from the germline V gene (reference sequence). J lost 5 bases, V lost 0 bases, and 9 bases had no gene match. The entire variable domain, with the rest obtained from reference TRBV15 and TRBJ2-1, is as follows: DAMVIQNPRYQVTQFGKPVTLSCSQTLNHNVMYWYQQKSSQAPKLLFHYYDKDFNNEADTPDNFQSRRPNTSFCFLDIRSPGLGDTAMYLCATSREIAGGPDNNEQFFGPGTRLTVL.

This clone occurred a few times. This rearrangement joins TRBV6-5 to TRBJ2-2; D not certain. Trimming pared 6 bases from V and 4 bases from J, leaving 9 bases between. Per germline, CDR1 MNHEY and CDR2 SVGAGI. The CDR3 contains 13 residues. CDR3 sequence: CASRKDGTGELFF. CDR3 in DNA: TGTGCCAGCAGAAAAGATGGCACCGGGGAGCTGTTTTTT.

The J gene is TRBJ1-3, the V gene TRBV30; D unresolved. With 4 bases removed from V and 3 bases from J, the gap between germline ends came to 13 bases. CDR1 GTSNPN and CDR2 SVGIG come from the germline V gene (reference sequence). The CDR3 length is 14 residues. As DNA, the CDR3 is TGTGCCTGGAATCCGGGGTTAGGTGGAAACACCATATATTTT. Protein sequence: CAWNPGLGGNTIYF.

The V call is TRBV7-9, the J call TRBJ1-4; no reliable D call. There are 15 residues in the CDR3. Germline CDR1 is SEHNR and CDR2 is FQNEAQ (reference sequence). The V and J ends lost 5 bases and 4 bases respectively, with 14 bases between them. CDR3 coding DNA: TGTGCCAGCAGCCCTTCTAGGAAGGATAATGAAAAACTGTTTTTT. The encoded protein is CASSPSRKDNEKLFF.

The gene calls are TRBV25-1 and TRBJ2-2; no clear D gene. The V end was cut by 6 bases, the J end by 1 base, with 9 bases between. This CDR3 region has 14 residues. Germline loops: CDR1 MGHDK, CDR2 SYGVNS. The CDR3 DNA is TGTGCCAGCAGATCGGGTTGGAACACCGGGGAGCTGTTTTTT. Its translation is CASRSGWNTGELFF. The variable domain in full, with the rest retrieved from reference TRBV25-1 and TRBJ2-2, is EADIYQTPRYLVIGTGKKITLECSQTMGHDKMYWYQQDPGMELHLIHYSYGVNSTEKGDLSSESTVSRIRTEHFPLTLESARPSHTSQYLCASRSGWNTGELFFGEGSRLTVL.

V usage is TRBV2 and J usage is TRBJ2-5; 10 bases line up with TRBD2. V lost 4 bases and J lost 4; bases outside the gene matches: 0. In germline, CDR1 is SNHLY, CDR2 FYNNEI. The CDR3 loop spans 13 amino acids. Here the CDR3 DNA reads TGTGCCAGCAGTGGACTAGCGGGAGAGACCCAGTACTTC. Its translation is CASSGLAGETQYF.

This chain joins TRBV4-2 and TRBJ2-1; no clear D gene. Germline V CDR1 and CDR2: LGHNA, YNFKEQ. The CDR3 extends over 14 amino acids. The V gene lost 7 bases and the J gene lost 5 bases, with 15 bases spanning the gap. The CDR3 spells CASTGGVEDNEQFF. Here the CDR3 DNA reads TGTGCCAGCACGGGTGGGGTGGAAGACAATGAGCAGTTCTTC.

Written as DNA, the CDR3 is TGTGCCAGCGCAATGCTACAGGGCGGGGGGGGTGGCTACACCTTC. Translation gives CASAMLQGGGGGYTF. This chain uses TRBV6-5 with TRBJ1-2; TRBD1 is a possible D gene (6 bases). Germline-derived CDR1 and CDR2 are MNHEY and SVGAGI. Between the trimmed V and J ends, which lost 8 bases and 7 bases, there was a span of 23 bases. The CDR3 has 15 residues.

The chain joins TRBV9 to TRBJ2-1; no clear D. From germline, CDR1 is SGDLS and CDR2 YYNGEE. Trimming left V 0 bases short and J 7 bases short, with 11 bases between. CDR3 size: 14 residues. CDR3 amino acids: CASSVAQRWNEQFF. The CDR3, as DNA: TGTGCCAGCAGCGTAGCCCAGCGTTGGAATGAGCAGTTCTTC. Using reference TRBV9 and TRBJ2-1 for the parts outside the CDR3, the full variable domain is DSGVTQTPKHLITATGQRVTLRCSPRSGDLSVYWYQQSLDQGLQFLIQYYNGEERAKGNILERFSAQQFPDLHSELNLSSLELGDSALYFCASSVAQRWNEQFFGPGTRLTVL.

V and J are TRBV25-1 and TRBJ2-5, with a possible D match to TRBD1 (6 bases). The germline V and J ends were trimmed by 0 bases and 2 bases, with 7 bases remaining between them. The CDR3 is made up of 14 amino acids. CDR1 and CDR2 (germline): MGHDK, SYGVNS. The CDR3 nucleotides read TGTGCCAGCAGTGAATACACAGGGCAAGAGACCCAGTACTTC. The encoded protein is CASSEYTGQETQYF.

The rearrangement joins TRBV5-1 to TRBJ1-1; no clear D. This CDR3 contains 13 residues. Trimming removed 0 bases at V and 0 bases at J, with 3 bases between. Looked up from germline, CDR1 is SGHRS and CDR2 is YFSETQ. The CDR3 sequence: CASSLELNTEAFF. In nucleotides, the CDR3 is TGCGCCAGCAGCTTGGAGCTGAACACTGAAGCTTTCTTT.

This clone was detected once. The CDR3 spells CSAGRDSSSYEQYF. In DNA, the CDR3 is TGCAGCGCCGGCAGGGACTCGAGCTCCTACGAGCAGTACTTC. The chain uses TRBV29-1 and TRBJ2-7; D may be TRBD2 (6 bases). The CDR3 contains 14 residues. CDR1 is SQVTM and CDR2 is ANQGSEA in the germline V gene. Trimming left V 7 bases short and J 0 bases short, with 16 bases between.

V usage is TRBV9 and J usage is TRBJ2-7; tentatively, D is TRBD1 or TRBD2 (5 bases each). The germline CDR1 and CDR2 sequences are SGDLS and YYNGEE. This CDR3 comprises 15 residues. Trimming took off 4 bases at V and 4 bases at J, with 18 bases between the two ends. The CDR3 sequence is CASSTGPSHGYEQYF. CDR3 DNA: TGTGCCAGCAGCACGGGACCGTCCCACGGTTACGAGCAGTACTTC.

This clone was counted a few times. V is TRBV29-1 and J is TRBJ1-5; D may be TRBD1 (5 bases). The CDR3 covers 13 residues. V was pared by 6 bases and J by 0 bases, with 9 bases between. The germline gives CDR1 SQVTM, CDR2 ANQGSEA. CDR3 sequence: CSVGTVSNQPQHF. CDR3 DNA sequence: TGCAGCGTAGGGACGGTTAGCAATCAGCCCCAGCATTTT.

V and J are TRBV19 and TRBJ2-1; D tentatively fits TRBD1 or TRBD2 (5 bases each). V lost 4 bases and J lost 2, with 18 bases in between. This CDR3 region has 17 residues. Germline V gene sequence: CDR1 LNHDA, CDR2 SQIVND (reference sequence). The CDR3 is CASSKTGTHSTYNEQFF. CDR3 DNA sequence: TGTGCCAGTAGTAAAACCGGGACGCATAGTACCTACAATGAGCAGTTCTTC.

This clone was found once. The genes are TRBV4-1 and TRBJ1-1; 8 nucleotides align to TRBD1. The CDR3 consists of 16 residues. In germline, CDR1 is MGHRA, CDR2 YSYEKL. With 4 bases clipped from V and 3 bases from J, the junction kept 10 bases outside the gene matches. CDR3 in DNA: TGCGCCAGCAGCCGTCAAAGGACAGGGCTGGACACTGAAGCTTTCTTT. Its protein is CASSRQRTGLDTEAFF.

This rearrangement joins TRBV5-4 to TRBJ1-1; possible D gene TRBD1, 6 bases. V gave up 3 bases and J gave up 0 bases, with 9 bases separating them. The CDR3 length is 14 residues. Germline loops: CDR1 SGHNT, CDR2 YYREEE (reference sequence). The CDR3 spells CASSSTGMNTEAFF. The CDR3 nucleotides are TGTGCCAGCAGCTCGACAGGTATGAACACTGAAGCTTTCTTT.

The chain couples TRBV2 to TRBJ1-2; D is ambiguous. The CDR3 consists of 12 residues. CDR1 SNHLY and CDR2 FYNNEI come from the germline V gene. V lost 4 bases and J 13 bases, leaving 16 bases between the germline ends. CDR3 sequence (DNA): TGTGCCAGCAGTGCTTTTGTTGGAGGCATCACCTTC. It encodes CASSAFVGGITF.